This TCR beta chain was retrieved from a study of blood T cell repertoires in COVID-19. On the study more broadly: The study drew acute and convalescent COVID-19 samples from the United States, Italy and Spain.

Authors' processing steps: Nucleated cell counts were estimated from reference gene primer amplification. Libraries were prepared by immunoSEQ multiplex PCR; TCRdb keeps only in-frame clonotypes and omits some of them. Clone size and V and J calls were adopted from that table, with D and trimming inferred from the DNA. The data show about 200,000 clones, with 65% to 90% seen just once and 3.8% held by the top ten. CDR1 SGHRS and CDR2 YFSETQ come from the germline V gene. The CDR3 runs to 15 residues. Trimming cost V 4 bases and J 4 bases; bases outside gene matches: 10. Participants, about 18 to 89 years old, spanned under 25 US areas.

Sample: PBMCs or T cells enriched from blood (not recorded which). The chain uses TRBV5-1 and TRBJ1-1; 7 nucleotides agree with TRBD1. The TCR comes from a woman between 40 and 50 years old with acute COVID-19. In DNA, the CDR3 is TGCGCCAGCAGCGACTCCTTGACAGGGACCACTGAAGCTTTCTTT. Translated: CASSDSLTGTTEAFF.